What follows are 20 T cell receptor beta chains derived from one specimen sequenced in a study of human T cells and chemical hapten exposure. The time point denotes: patch test 3, about 24 weeks after DPC sensitization. This sample's treatment: therapeutic diphenylcyclopropenone sensitization with weekly scalp DPC. From the RACE reads, TCRdb called clonotypes with MiXCR, one entry per CDR3 protein. In the table there are over 55,000 distinct CDR3 sequences, 8.5% to 14% of which are singletons. Source: whole blood, taken in connection with sensitization to the hapten diphenylcyclopropenone (DPC). The receptors were gathered from a woman aged 50 to 60 with alopecia areata. Some clones in this sample may be carry-over from other donors' samples.

This clonotype was seen more than once but under ten times. The gene calls are TRBV7-9 and TRBJ2-1; D not resolved. The CDR3 is made up of 12 amino acids. V was cut by 8 bases and J by 8 bases, with 13 bases left in between. The germline gives CDR1 SEHNR, CDR2 FQNEAQ (reference sequence). In DNA, the CDR3 is TGTGCCAGCGGGTACATAAGAGATGAGCAGTTCTTC. It specifies CASGYIRDEQFF.

This clonotype was detected a few times. V gene TRBV24-1 combines with J gene TRBJ2-1; 9 positions agree with TRBD1. Losses at the gene ends were 7 bases for V and 4 bases for J; bases not matched to a gene: 7. The germline CDR1 and CDR2 sequences are KGHDR and SFDVKD. The CDR3 runs 15 residues. The CDR3 is CATSWDREAYNEQFF. CDR3 sequence (DNA): TGTGCCACCAGCTGGGACAGGGAGGCTTACAATGAGCAGTTCTTC.

This clonotype was observed many times. The V gene is TRBV14, the J gene TRBJ2-5; D possibly matches TRBD1 or TRBD2 (6 bases each). The CDR3 is 17 amino acids. The V end lost 0 bases, the J end lost 3 bases, and 17 bases lay between the germline ends. CDR1 is SGHDN and CDR2 is FVKESK in the germline V gene. DNA for the CDR3: TGTGCCAGCAGCCAAGAAGTGGGGGGCGCGAGGAAAGAGACCCAGTACTTC. Translated: CASSQEVGGARKETQYF.

This clonotype was counted many times. The genes are TRBV7-9 and TRBJ1-1; D is unclear. CDR1 SEHNR and CDR2 FQNEAQ come from the germline V gene (reference sequence). Trimming left V 5 bases short and J 1 base short, with 8 bases between. This CDR3 has 13 amino acids. The CDR3 loop is CASSLDTNTEAFF. The DNA of the CDR3 is TGTGCCAGCAGCCTAGACACGAACACTGAAGCTTTCTTT. The entire variable domain, with the rest obtained from reference TRBV7-9 and TRBJ1-1, is as follows: DTGVSQNPRHKITKRGQNVTFRCDPISEHNRLYWYRQTLGQGPEFLTYFQNEAQLEKSRLLSDRFSAERPKGSFSTLEIQRTEQGDSAMYLCASSLDTNTEAFFGQGTRLTVV.

This clonotype came up many times. The CDR3 coding sequence is TGTGCCAGCAGTTTAGCAGCCAGCGGGAGCTACGAGCAGTACTTC. Encoded protein: CASSLAASGSYEQYF. The chain combines TRBV28 with TRBJ2-7; TRBD2 matches 8 bases. V lost 2 bases to trimming and J lost 3 bases; unmatched junction nucleotides: 6. This CDR3 is 15 amino acids long. CDR1 is MDHEN and CDR2 is SYDVKM in the germline V gene. The complete variable domain, with remaining parts taken from reference TRBV28 and TRBJ2-7, reads DVKVTQSSRYLVKRTGEKVFLECVQDMDHENMFWYRQDPGLGLRLIYFSYDVKMKEKGDIPEGYSVSREKKERFSLILESASTNQTSMYLCASSLAASGSYEQYFGPGTRLTVT.

At least ten counts were recorded for this clonotype. The chain couples TRBV10-3 to TRBJ2-7; D is undetermined. V gave up 6 bases and J gave up 0 bases, with 12 bases separating them. The length of the CDR3 is 14 residues. Germline CDR1 and CDR2: ENHRY and SYGVKD. The CDR3 protein is CAIREPTSSYEQYF. The DNA for the CDR3 is TGTGCCATCAGAGAGCCGACCTCCTCCTACGAGCAGTACTTC.

This clonotype has at least ten counts. V usage is TRBV2 and J usage is TRBJ2-2; 7 bases line up with TRBD1. The V gene's germline CDR1 is SNHLY and CDR2 FYNNEI. This CDR3 spans 14 amino acids. V trimming: 5 bases; J trimming: 0 bases; junction bases outside the gene matches: 0. In DNA form, the CDR3 reads TGTGCCAGCAGTCAGGGGGCGAACACCGGGGAGCTGTTTTTT. Protein product: CASSQGANTGELFF. Together with reference TRBV2 and TRBJ2-2, the CDR3 gives the full variable domain: EPEVTQTPSHQVTQMGQEVILRCVPISNHLYFYWYRQILGQKVEFLVSFYNNEISEKSEIFDDQFSVERPDGSNFTLKIRSTKLEDSAMYFCASSQGANTGELFFGEGSRLTVL.

This clonotype was counted many times. This rearrangement joins TRBV18 to TRBJ1-5; D not resolved. Germline-derived CDR1 and CDR2 are KGHSH and LQKENI. This CDR3 is 14 amino acids long. Trimming took 6 bases from V and 3 from J, leaving 12 bases between them. As DNA, the CDR3 is TGTGCCAGCTCCTCCGGGTTTGACAATCAGCCCCAGCATTTT. Protein product: CASSSGFDNQPQHF.

This clonotype appeared many times. The chain links TRBV6-2 or TRBV6-3 to TRBJ2-1; TRBD2 aligns across 7 bases. The germline CDR1 and CDR2 sequences are MNHEY and SVGEGT. V lost 8 bases to trimming and J lost 9 bases; unmatched junction nucleotides: 7. The CDR3 totals 12 residues. The CDR3 loop is CASGLQRGEQFF. The CDR3 nucleotides read TGTGCCAGCGGTCTTCAGCGGGGTGAGCAGTTCTTC.

In its sample, this clonotype was seen a few times. J is TRBJ2-7 and V is TRBV23-1; possible D gene TRBD1, 6 bases. TRBV23-1 is an ORF; its function is uncertain. The CDR3 contains 14 residues. V lost 11 bases to trimming and J lost 0 bases, with 17 bases between them. Here the CDR3 reads CAPDQGSCSYEQYF. The DNA for the CDR3 is TGCGCCCCCGACCAGGGGTCCTGCTCCTACGAGCAGTACTTC.

Ten or more counts support this clonotype. This sequence joins TRBV6-2 or TRBV6-3 and TRBJ2-2; possible D gene TRBD1, 6 bases. Deletions cut 5 bases from V and 0 bases from J, with 16 bases between. The CDR3 is 17 residues long. Germline V gene sequence: CDR1 MNHEY, CDR2 SVGEGT. CDR3 sequence reads: CASSGRLQGPNTGELFF. CDR3 bases: TGTGCCAGCAGTGGGCGTCTACAGGGTCCGAACACCGGGGAGCTGTTTTTT.

The V gene is TRBV12-3 or TRBV12-4, the J gene TRBJ1-2; 10 bases line up with TRBD1. This CDR3 contains 17 residues. V trimming: 6 bases; J trimming: 8 bases; junction bases outside the gene matches: 18. The CDR3 is CASRAGWTGGQGGGYTF. The CDR3 coding sequence is TGTGCCAGCAGAGCGGGCTGGACAGGGGGTCAGGGAGGAGGCTACACCTTC.

The table lists this clonotype with a few counts. V gene TRBV28 combines with J gene TRBJ2-3; 9 nucleotides align to TRBD1. The germline V gene has CDR1 MDHEN and CDR2 SYDVKM. The CDR3 covers 14 residues. With V trimmed by 3 bases and J by 7 bases, 5 bases remained unmatched. As DNA, the CDR3 is TGTGCCAGCAGTTTGCCACAGGGGGCAAATACGCAGTATTTT. Protein sequence: CASSLPQGANTQYF.

This clonotype was detected ten times or more. The rearrangement links TRBV11-3 to TRBJ2-2; 8 bases are shared with TRBD1. The V segment lost 5 bases and the J segment 5 bases; nucleotides outside the gene matches: 10. This CDR3 contains 16 residues. In germline, CDR1 is SGHNT, CDR2 YENEEA. The CDR3 sequence is CASSPTQGAPTGELFF. DNA for the CDR3: TGTGCCAGCAGCCCGACGCAGGGGGCGCCGACCGGGGAGCTGTTTTTT.

This clonotype was detected ten times or more. The V call is TRBV7-2, the J call TRBJ1-3; unclear D gene. The CDR3 runs to 15 residues. CDR1 and CDR2 from the germline V gene are SGHTA and FQGNSA. Trimming pared 4 bases from V and 1 base from J, leaving 11 bases between. CDR3 protein: CASSWLEKSGNTIYF. The CDR3 nucleotides read TGTGCCAGCAGCTGGCTGGAGAAGTCTGGAAACACCATATATTTT. Looking up the rest from reference TRBV7-2 and TRBJ1-3 gives the full variable domain: GAGVSQSPSNKVTEKGKDVELRCDPISGHTALYWYRQSLGQGLEFLIYFQGNSAPDKSGLPSDRFSAERTGGSVSTLTIQRTQQEDSAVYLCASSWLEKSGNTIYFGEGSWLTVV.

This clonotype was counted many times. This sequence joins TRBV18 and TRBJ1-1; D is possibly TRBD1 (6 bases). Trimming stripped 6 bases from V and 4 bases from J, with 15 bases between. In germline, CDR1 is KGHSH, CDR2 LQKENI. CDR3 size: 14 residues. CDR3 sequence reads: CASSPGQFSTEAFF. DNA for the CDR3: TGTGCCAGCTCGCCTGGACAGTTTTCCACTGAAGCTTTCTTT. Full variable domain (missing parts from reference TRBV18 and TRBJ1-1): NAGVMQNPRHLVRRRGQEARLRCSPMKGHSHVYWYRQLPEEGLKFMVYLQKENIIDESGMPKERFSAEFPKEGPSILRIQQVVRGDSAAYFCASSPGQFSTEAFFGQGTRLTVV.

The chain carries TRBV28 and TRBJ1-4; D not certain. Trimming pared 4 bases from V and 4 bases from J, leaving 7 bases between. Germline V gene sequence: CDR1 MDHEN, CDR2 SYDVKM. CDR3 size: 13 residues. CDR3 nucleotides: TGTGCCAGCAGTTCCCCCCTTAATGAAAAACTGTTTTTT. Translated, it gives CASSSPLNEKLFF.

In this sample, this clonotype turned up a few times. In DNA form, the CDR3 reads TGTGCCAGCAGCTTAGGTTCGGGGGAGACGAACACCGGGGAGCTGTTTTTT. Translating gives CASSLGSGETNTGELFF. The rearrangement uses TRBV11-3 and TRBJ2-2; D is possibly TRBD2 (6 bases). The CDR3 length is 17 residues. V lost 1 base and J 0 bases, leaving 12 bases between the germline ends. CDR1 is SGHNT and CDR2 is YENEEA in the germline V gene. Complete variable domain (other parts from reference TRBV11-3 and TRBJ2-2): EAGVVQSPRYKIIEKKQPVAFWCNPISGHNTLYWYLQNLGQGPELLIRYENEEAVDDSQLPKDRFSAERLKGVDSTLKIQPAELGDSAVYLCASSLGSGETNTGELFFGEGSRLTVL.

This clonotype was seen many times. The CDR3 loop is CASSLAEAPNTEAFF. CDR3 coding DNA: TGTGCCAGCAGCTTAGCCGAGGCACCGAACACTGAAGCTTTCTTT. The V call is TRBV11-2, the J call TRBJ1-1; D gene ambiguous. Germline V gives CDR1 SGHAT, CDR2 FQNNGV. The CDR3 runs 15 residues. V lost 1 base and J 1 base, leaving 10 bases between the germline ends.

The chain joins TRBV12-3 or TRBV12-4 to TRBJ2-7; D may match TRBD1 or TRBD2 (5 bases each). This CDR3 region has 14 residues. V lost 3 bases and J 0 bases, leaving 9 bases between the germline ends. As DNA, the CDR3 is TGTGCCAGCAGTTTCGGGACGTCCTCCTACGAGCAGTACTTC. Translating it yields CASSFGTSSYEQYF.